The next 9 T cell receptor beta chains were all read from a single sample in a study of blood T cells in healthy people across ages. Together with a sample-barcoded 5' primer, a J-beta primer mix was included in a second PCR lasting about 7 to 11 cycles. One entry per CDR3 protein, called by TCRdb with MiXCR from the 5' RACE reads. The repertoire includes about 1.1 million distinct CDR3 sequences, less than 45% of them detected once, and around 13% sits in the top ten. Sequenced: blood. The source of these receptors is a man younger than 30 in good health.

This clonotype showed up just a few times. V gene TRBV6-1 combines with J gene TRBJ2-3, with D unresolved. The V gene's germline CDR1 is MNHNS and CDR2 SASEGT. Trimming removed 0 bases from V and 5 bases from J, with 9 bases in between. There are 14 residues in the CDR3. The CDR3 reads CASSEAATGDTQYF. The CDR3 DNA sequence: TGTGCCAGCAGTGAAGCTGCCACGGGAGATACGCAGTATTTT.

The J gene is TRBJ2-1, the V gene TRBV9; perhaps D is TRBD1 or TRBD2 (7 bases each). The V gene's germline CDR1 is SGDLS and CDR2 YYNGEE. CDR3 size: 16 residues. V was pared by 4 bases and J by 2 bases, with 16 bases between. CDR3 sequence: CASSPQGRAPYNEQFF. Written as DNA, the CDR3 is TGTGCCAGCAGCCCACAGGGGAGGGCCCCCTACAATGAGCAGTTCTTC.

The CDR3 sequence: CASSKTDFGQPQHF. CDR3 nucleotides: TGTGCCAGCAGCAAGACAGATTTCGGTCAGCCCCAGCATTTT. This chain links TRBV4-2 with TRBJ1-5, with D perhaps TRBD1 (5 bases). The CDR3 has 14 residues. V lost 5 bases and J 6 bases, leaving 14 bases between the germline ends. Germline V CDR1 and CDR2: LGHNA, YNFKEQ.

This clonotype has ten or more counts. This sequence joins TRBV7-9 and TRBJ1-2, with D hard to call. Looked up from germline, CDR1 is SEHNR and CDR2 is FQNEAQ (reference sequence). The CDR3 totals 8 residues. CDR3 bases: TGTGCGGTCGATGGCTACACCTTC. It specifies CAVDGYTF.

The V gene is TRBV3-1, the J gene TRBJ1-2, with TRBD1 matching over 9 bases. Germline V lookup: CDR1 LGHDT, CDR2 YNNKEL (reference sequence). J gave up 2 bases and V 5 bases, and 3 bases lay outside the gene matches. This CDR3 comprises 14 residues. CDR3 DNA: TGTGCCAGCAGCACAGGGGGCGTGAACTATGGCTACACCTTC. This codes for CASSTGGVNYGYTF. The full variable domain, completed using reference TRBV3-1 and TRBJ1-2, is DTAVSQTPKYLVTQMGNDKSIKCEQNLGHDTMYWYKQDSKKFLKIMFSYNNKELIINETVPNRFSPKSPDKAHLNLHINSLELGDSAVYFCASSTGGVNYGYTFGSGTRLTVV.

The CDR3 nucleotides are TGTGCCATCAGTGGGGTACAGGGGGTGAACACTGAAGCTTTCTTT. Its protein is CAISGVQGVNTEAFF. The J gene is TRBJ1-1, the V gene TRBV10-3, with 8 bases lining up with TRBD1. Unmatched junction bases numbered 4, after V lost 4 bases and J lost 0 bases. Germline V gives CDR1 ENHRY, CDR2 SYGVKD. The CDR3 is 15 amino acids.

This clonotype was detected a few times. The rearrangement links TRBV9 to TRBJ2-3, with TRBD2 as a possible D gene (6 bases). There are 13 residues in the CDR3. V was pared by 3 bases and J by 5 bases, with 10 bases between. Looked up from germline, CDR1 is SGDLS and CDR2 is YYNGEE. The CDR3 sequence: CASSEGLLDTQYF. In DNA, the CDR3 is TGTGCCAGCAGCGAGGGACTCTTAGATACGCAGTATTTT.

The CDR3 DNA reads as TGTGCCAGCAGCATAAGACAGGTCATGGATGAGCAGTTCTTC. This codes for CASSIRQVMDEQFF. V and J are TRBV13 and TRBJ2-1, with D tentatively TRBD1 (6 bases). Germline V gives CDR1 PRHDT, CDR2 FYEKMQ (reference sequence). This CDR3 is 14 amino acids long. V was clipped by 5 bases and J by 8 bases, with 16 bases between them.

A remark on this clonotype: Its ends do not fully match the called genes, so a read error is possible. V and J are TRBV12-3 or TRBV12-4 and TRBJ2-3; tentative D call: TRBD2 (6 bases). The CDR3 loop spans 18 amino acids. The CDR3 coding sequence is TGTGCCAGCAGTTTAGCGCAGGTGGCTAGCGTGATCGGAGATATGCAGTATTTT. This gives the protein CASSLAQVASVIGDMQYF.